This passage covers 14 T cell receptor beta chains from one sample sequenced in a study of shared clonotypes between healthy human individuals. Method: immunoSEQ multiplex PCR; TCRdb's copy keeps in-frame clones and lacks some. Of about half a million clones listed, almost 80% were seen once; the top ten hold more than 10%. Sequenced input: PBMCs. These receptors were taken from a middle-aged woman in good health. Some clones in this sample may be carry-over from other donors' samples.

J is TRBJ1-4 and V is TRBV2, with TRBD1 identical over 11 bases. Germline values: CDR1 SNHLY, CDR2 FYNNEI. V lost 6 bases, J lost 7 bases, and 4 bases stayed unmatched. This CDR3 has 14 residues. The CDR3 nucleotides are TGTGCCAGCAGAACCGGGACAGGGGGTGAAAAACTGTTTTTT. Amino acid sequence: CASRTGTGGEKLFF.

The V gene is TRBV6-6, the J gene TRBJ1-2, with no clear D. From germline, CDR1 is MNHNY and CDR2 SVGAGI (reference sequence). This CDR3 contains 13 residues. The V and J ends lost 0 bases and 2 bases respectively, with 4 bases between them. The CDR3 bases are TGTGCCAGCAGTTACTCTCCCAACTATGGCTACACCTTC. Residues: CASSYSPNYGYTF.

V is TRBV7-9 and J is TRBJ2-1; TRBD1 or TRBD2 may be the D gene (5 bases each). Trimming took 4 bases from V and 5 from J, leaving 12 bases between them. The CDR3 runs 14 residues. Germline CDR1 is SEHNR and CDR2 is FQNEAQ (reference sequence). The CDR3, as DNA: TGTGCCAGCAGCTCCGCCGGGACCCACAATGAGCAGTTCTTC. Its translation: CASSSAGTHNEQFF.

This chain links TRBV25-1 with TRBJ2-7; no definite D call. V was trimmed by 3 bases and J by 0 bases, leaving 6 bases between them. CDR3 length equals 13 residues. In germline, CDR1 is MGHDK, CDR2 SYGVNS. The CDR3 nucleotides read TGTGCCAGCAGTGACACGAGCTCCTACGAGCAGTACTTC. As protein: CASSDTSSYEQYF.

CDR3 residues: CASSSPTWGVGTEAFF. The DNA for the CDR3 is TGTGCCAGCAGCTCCCCAACTTGGGGTGTGGGCACTGAAGCTTTCTTT. The chain joins TRBV4-2 to TRBJ1-1; no reliable D call. V lost 5 bases and J lost 4, with 20 bases in between. The CDR3 has 16 amino acids. Germline V gene data show CDR1 as LGHNA and CDR2 as YNFKEQ.

The chain employs TRBV27 and TRBJ2-1, with 7 bases matching TRBD2. V lost 3 bases and J lost 8; bases outside the gene matches: 16. Looked up from germline, CDR1 is MNHEY and CDR2 is SMNVEV (reference sequence). This CDR3 has 17 amino acids. The CDR3 spells CASSLALPGGPWDEQFF. The CDR3 coding sequence is TGTGCCAGCAGTTTGGCCTTGCCGGGAGGACCGTGGGATGAGCAGTTCTTC.

In the case of this clone: The same CDR3 can be traced to other DNA sequences in this sample. The chain has TRBV6-1 and TRBJ1-5; D is unclear. The germline V gene has CDR1 MNHNS and CDR2 SASEGT. The CDR3 consists of 12 residues. The V end lost 6 bases, the J end lost 0 bases, and 3 bases lay between the germline ends. CDR3 residues: CASRDSNQPQHF. The CDR3 DNA reads as TGTGCCAGCAGGGATAGCAATCAGCCCCAGCATTTT.

This chain joins TRBV4-3 and TRBJ1-1; D unresolved. Deletions cut 2 bases from V and 5 bases from J, with 24 bases between. Germline values: CDR1 LGHNA, CDR2 YSLEER. This CDR3 comprises 18 residues. The CDR3 protein is CASSQRHGMVSLQTEAFF. The DNA for the CDR3 is TGCGCCAGCAGCCAACGTCATGGTATGGTCAGCCTCCAAACTGAAGCTTTCTTT.

V usage is TRBV4-2 and J usage is TRBJ2-7, with 7 bases aligning to TRBD2. Germline V CDR1 and CDR2: LGHNA, YNFKEQ. The V segment lost 3 bases and the J segment 4 bases; nucleotides outside the gene matches: 12. The CDR3 spans 16 residues. The CDR3 is CASSHGVSGLDYEQYF. In DNA form, the CDR3 reads TGTGCCAGCAGCCATGGGGTTAGCGGGCTGGATTACGAGCAGTACTTC.

The chain employs TRBV12-5 and TRBJ2-1; 11 bases are a match to TRBD2. Germline V gene lookup returns CDR1 LGHNT and CDR2 FRNRAP. Trimming removed 0 bases from V and 4 bases from J; junction bases left unmatched: 5. The CDR3 consists of 17 residues. The CDR3 DNA follows: TGTGCTAGTGGTTTGGTACTAGCGGGAGTGGGTTACAATGAGCAGTTCTTC. It is translated as CASGLVLAGVGYNEQFF.

The gene calls are TRBV9 and TRBJ2-2; the match to TRBD1 covers 7 bases. Per germline, CDR1 SGDLS and CDR2 YYNGEE. With V trimmed by 3 bases and J by 6 bases, 2 bases remained unmatched. This CDR3 is built from 13 residues. CDR3 residues: CASSAGGPGELFF. The CDR3 nucleotides are TGTGCCAGCAGCGCAGGGGGTCCCGGGGAGCTGTTTTTT.

The chain combines TRBV30 with TRBJ2-3; D is unresolved. With 3 bases removed from V and 7 bases from J, the gap between germline ends came to 8 bases. The CDR3 has 11 residues. Germline CDR1 reads GTSNPN; CDR2 reads SVGIG (reference sequence). This chain's CDR3 is CAWSVQNTQYF. The DNA for the CDR3 is TGTGCCTGGAGCGTCCAAAATACGCAGTATTTT.

The rearrangement joins TRBV5-1 to TRBJ1-2; 8 bases are a match to TRBD1. Germline assignment: CDR1 SGHRS and CDR2 YFSETQ. The junction had 12 bases not matched to a gene; V was cut back by 3 bases and J by 2 bases. The CDR3 has 17 residues. The CDR3 loop reads CASSYNTGQGKNYGYTF. The CDR3 region has the DNA TGCGCCAGCAGCTATAATACAGGACAGGGAAAGAACTATGGCTACACCTTC.

The rearrangement links TRBV5-1 to TRBJ2-2; no clear D. There are 14 residues in the CDR3. Trimming removed 0 bases from V and 4 bases from J, with 7 bases in between. Germline V lookup: CDR1 SGHRS, CDR2 YFSETQ. In DNA form, the CDR3 reads TGCGCCAGCAGCTTGGTGGCAGCCACCGGGGAGCTGTTTTTT. It codes for CASSLVAATGELFF.